The TCR beta chain described here comes from a study of blood T cell repertoires in COVID-19. At the level of the study: Sites in the United States, Italy and Spain provided acute and convalescent COVID-19 samples. The cDNA or gDNA used as material had been derived from T cells, B-cell-depleted T cells, or PBMCs.

V gave up 2 bases and J gave up 4 bases; unmatched junction bases: 4. This CDR3 region has 14 residues. Per germline, CDR1 KGHSY and CDR2 FQNENV. This clone was counted many times. Original methodology: The authors estimated nucleated cell counts from reference gene primer amplification. Measured with immunoSEQ multiplex PCR; TCRdb has only the in-frame clones, and not every one. From that table come the V and J calls and clone size; the DNA was used to work out D and trimming. The table includes under 150,000 clones, approximately 85% detected once. This receptor was taken from a man older than 75 with acute or convalescent COVID-19. The genes are TRBV16 and TRBJ2-5, with 7 bases fitting TRBD1. Material: peripheral blood. The CDR3 DNA reads as TGTGCCAGCAGCCAAACAGGGGTTGGAGAGACCCAGTACTTC. This translates into CASSQTGVGETQYF. The whole variable domain, remainder taken from reference TRBV16 and TRBJ2-5, is GEEVAQTPKHLVRGEGQKAKLYCAPIKGHSYVFWYQQVLKNEFKFLISFQNENVFDETGMPKERFSAKCLPNSPCSLEIQATKLEDSAVYFCASSQTGVGETQYFGPGTRLLVL.